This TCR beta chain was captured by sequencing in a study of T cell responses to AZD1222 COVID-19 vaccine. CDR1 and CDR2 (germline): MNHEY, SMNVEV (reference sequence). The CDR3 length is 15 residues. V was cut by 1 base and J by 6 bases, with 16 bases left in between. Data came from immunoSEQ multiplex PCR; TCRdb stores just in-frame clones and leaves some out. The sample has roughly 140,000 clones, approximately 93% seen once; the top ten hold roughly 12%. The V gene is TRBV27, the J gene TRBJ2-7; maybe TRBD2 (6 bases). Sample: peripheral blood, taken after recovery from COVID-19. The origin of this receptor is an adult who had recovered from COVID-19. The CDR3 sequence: CASSLYSGVGREQYF. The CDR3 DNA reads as TGTGCCAGCAGTTTATATTCGGGGGTCGGACGCGAGCAGTACTTC.